The 8 T cell receptor beta chains in this list originate from one sample, sequenced in a study of response to subunit inactivated influenza vaccine. Each CDR3 protein is one row after TCRdb ran MiXCR on the RT-PCR reads. Of about 500,000 distinct CDR3 sequences in the sample, about 17% were seen once. Source: CD4+ T cells sorted from PBMCs, taken around 25 months after vaccination. The source of these receptors is a man aged 50 to 75 who received an inactivated influenza vaccine.

CDR3 residues: CASSSTGTSGLQETQYF. The DNA of the CDR3 is TGTGCCAGCAGTTCCACCGGGACTAGCGGACTCCAAGAGACCCAGTACTTC. J is TRBJ2-5 and V is TRBV6-2 or TRBV6-3; 11 bases align to TRBD2. CDR1 is MNHEY and CDR2 is SVGEGT in the germline V gene. With 4 bases clipped from V and 1 base from J, the junction kept 8 bases outside the gene matches. This CDR3 has 17 residues.

The sample holds a few counts of this clonotype. This chain connects TRBV2 to TRBJ2-5, with D perhaps TRBD2 (5 bases). Trimming removed 8 bases from V and 5 bases from J, with 15 bases in between. Germline lookup yields CDR1 SNHLY and CDR2 FYNNEI. The CDR3 is made up of 13 amino acids. CDR3 sequence reads: CASAGLAGETQYF. CDR3 coding DNA: TGTGCCAGCGCCGGACTTGCCGGGGAGACCCAGTACTTC.

This clonotype appeared a few times. J is TRBJ2-7 and V is TRBV3-1; D is unclear. Trimming stripped 5 bases from V and 7 bases from J, with 18 bases between. This CDR3 comprises 14 residues. From germline, CDR1 is LGHDT and CDR2 YNNKEL (reference sequence). The CDR3 spells CASSSSDIRIEQYF. Written as DNA, the CDR3 is TGTGCCAGCAGCTCAAGCGACATCCGCATTGAGCAGTACTTC.

J is TRBJ1-2 and V is TRBV20-1; D gene unclear. Trimming shortened V by 1 base and J by 3 bases, and 6 bases separated the two germline ends. Germline V gives CDR1 DFQATT, CDR2 SNEGSKA (reference sequence). The CDR3 has 12 amino acids. As DNA, the CDR3 is TGCAGTGCTAGAGTCGGGGACTATGGCTACACCTTC. This translates into CSARVGDYGYTF.

The chain couples TRBV5-1 to TRBJ1-2; TRBD1 is a possible D gene (5 bases). V lost 4 bases to trimming and J lost 7 bases, with 14 bases between them. CDR1 and CDR2 from the germline V gene are SGHRS and YFSETQ. The CDR3 covers 13 residues. The DNA of the CDR3 is TGCGCCAGCAGCGCCGACAGTTTTGGTGGCTACACCTTC. It codes for CASSADSFGGYTF.

V gene TRBV4-3 combines with J gene TRBJ2-2; D call uncertain. V was shortened by 1 base and J by 3 bases, with 6 bases between the two germline ends. Germline V gives CDR1 LGHNA, CDR2 YSLEER. The CDR3 is made up of 14 amino acids. The CDR3 loop is CASSQVPYTGELFF. In nucleotides, the CDR3 is TGCGCCAGCAGCCAAGTTCCGTACACCGGGGAGCTGTTTTTT.

This chain uses TRBV6-1 with TRBJ1-3; 8 bases align to TRBD1. The V and J ends lost 3 bases and 2 bases, in that order; junction bases with no gene match: 3. This CDR3 region has 15 residues. The germline V gene encodes CDR1 MNHNS and CDR2 SASEGT. The CDR3 DNA sequence: TGTGCCAGCAGTGACGGACAGGGTGCTGGAAACACCATATATTTT. Protein: CASSDGQGAGNTIYF.

The chain recombines TRBV29-1 with TRBJ1-2; weak D call: TRBD1 (5 bases). The germline V gene encodes CDR1 SQVTM and CDR2 ANQGSEA. Trimming took off 4 bases at V and 4 bases at J, with 16 bases between the two ends. This CDR3 has 14 residues. The CDR3: CSVVRTTPFYGYTF. CDR3 bases: TGCAGCGTTGTAAGGACAACCCCCTTCTATGGCTACACCTTC. The full variable domain, rest sourced from reference TRBV29-1 and TRBJ1-2, is SAVISQKPSRDICQRGTSLTIQCQVDSQVTMMFWYRQQPGQSLTLIATANQGSEATYESGFVIDKFPISRPNLTFSTLTVSNMSPEDSSIYLCSVVRTTPFYGYTFGSGTRLTVV.